Each of the 8 T cell receptor beta chains below was sequenced from the same sample in a study of T cells after somatic rescue of genetic block (TCRdb year 2020). Libraries were prepared through the immunoSEQ multiplex PCR assay. TCRdb holds this immuneACCESS table with in-frame rearrangements only. Some clones are missing; in checked studies, unresolved V genes explain under half, and the rest has no known cause. This sample lists approximately 58,000 clones; around 96% were detected once. The ten largest clones capture approximately 0.077% of the sample. The sample consisted of peripheral blood mononuclear cells (PBMCs). The source of these receptors is a child in the first two years of life.

The V gene is TRBV14, the J gene TRBJ2-4; D is unclear. V gave up 1 base and J gave up 8 bases, with 3 bases separating them. CDR1 is SGHDN, CDR2 FVKESK, per germline. There are 11 residues in the CDR3. The CDR3, as DNA: TGTGCCAGCAGCCAAGGGGACATTCAGTACTTC. It encodes CASSQGDIQYF.

This chain joins TRBV7-2 and TRBJ2-7, with D tentatively TRBD2 (6 bases). The germline V gene encodes CDR1 SGHTA and CDR2 FQGNSA. The V end lost 3 bases, the J end lost 2 bases, and 11 bases lay between the germline ends. CDR3 size: 14 residues. Here the CDR3 reads CASSFSGLTYEQYF. CDR3 in DNA: TGTGCCAGCAGCTTCAGCGGGTTAACCTACGAGCAGTACTTC.

V usage is TRBV5-8 and J usage is TRBJ2-7; maybe TRBD1 (6 bases). Germline V gene sequence: CDR1 SGHTS, CDR2 YDEGEE. The CDR3 sequence is 16 residues long. The ends were cut back, 5 bases at V and 0 bases at J, with 18 bases in the middle. CDR3 sequence (DNA): TGTGCCAGCAGTCCCGGACAGAACCTTCCCTCCTACGAGCAGTACTTC. It specifies CASSPGQNLPSYEQYF.

This clone occurred once. V gene TRBV6-1 combines with J gene TRBJ1-5; 8 bases match TRBD1. With 7 bases clipped from V and 7 bases from J, the junction kept 6 bases outside the gene matches. The CDR3 sequence is 13 residues long. Germline CDR1 is MNHNS and CDR2 is SASEGT. The CDR3 DNA sequence: TGTGCCAGCACCCTGACAGGGGCGCAGCCCCAGCATTTT. It encodes CASTLTGAQPQHF.

This chain connects TRBV10-3 to TRBJ1-2; 11 nucleotides align to TRBD1. Germline assignment: CDR1 ENHRY and CDR2 SYGVKD. CDR3 length: 14 amino acids. V was clipped by 3 bases and J by 8 bases; unmatched bases: 5. The CDR3 DNA is TGTGCCATCAGTGACCAGGACAGGGGGCGAGGCTACACCTTC. This gives the protein CAISDQDRGRGYTF.

The chain has TRBV6-5 and TRBJ1-1; 7 bases fit TRBD1. CDR3 length equals 12 residues. With V trimmed by 6 bases and J by 4 bases, 2 bases remained unmatched. CDR1 is MNHEY, CDR2 SVGAGI, per germline. The CDR3 region is CASRRQGTEAFF. The CDR3 DNA reads TGTGCCAGCAGGAGACAGGGCACTGAAGCTTTCTTT.

This clone was counted a single time. The chain uses TRBV5-1 and TRBJ2-1, with D perhaps matching TRBD1 or TRBD2 (6 bases each). Germline V gives CDR1 SGHRS, CDR2 YFSETQ. Trimming removed 5 bases from V and 6 bases from J, with 21 bases in between. The CDR3 is 16 amino acids. CDR3 nucleotide sequence: TGCGCCAGCAGTTTGCAGGGGACATTCGGGGGCAATGAGCAGTTCTTC. Translated: CASSLQGTFGGNEQFF.

The chain joins TRBV10-2 to TRBJ2-1; 13 nucleotides line up with TRBD2. This CDR3 region has 17 residues. In germline, CDR1 is WSHSY, CDR2 SAAADI. Germline trimming cut 0 bases from V and 1 base from J; bases unmatched to any gene: 0. The CDR3 region is CASSESTSGRSYNEQFF. CDR3 sequence (DNA): TGCGCCAGCAGTGAGTCGACTAGCGGGAGGTCCTACAATGAGCAGTTCTTC.